This TCR beta chain emerged from a study of T-cell reconstitution after alpha-beta-depleted transplantation in children. In its sample, this clonotype was seen many times. Unique molecular identifiers featured in how the TCRbeta library was prepared. TCRdb re-called the PCR reads through MiXCR, storing one row per CDR3 protein. Altogether about 610,000 distinct CDR3 sequences are present, about 10% being singletons, with the ten largest covering 4% to 5%. CDR3 size: 14 residues. The germline V gene has CDR1 SGHAT and CDR2 FQNNGV. V was pared by 1 base and J by 2 bases, with 8 bases between. Source: PBMCs from the stem cell graft donor, taken from the stem cell graft. The chain combines TRBV11-2 with TRBJ2-5, with D maybe TRBD1 (7 bases). The TCR was taken from a human donor who donated a stem cell graft to a child with acute myeloid leukemia. The CDR3 reads CASSLAGGQETQYF. Here the CDR3 DNA reads TGTGCCAGCAGCTTAGCAGGGGGGCAAGAGACCCAGTACTTC.